These T cell receptor beta chains were read from a single sample in a study of blood T cell repertoires in COVID-19. Sequencing used immunoSEQ multiplex PCR; TCRdb keeps in-frame clones, though not all of them. This sample yields about 100,000 clones, of which about nine tenths are seen a single time; 15% belongs to the top ten. The sample was peripheral blood. The source is a man aged 45 to 65 with acute or convalescent COVID-19. CDR3s include the opening cysteine and the closing phenylalanine or tryptophan. The order of the fields is V gene, J gene, clone size, D gene, CDR3 DNA, CDR3 protein. D genes are given only for firm matches. The listing skips clone size in some rows; elsewhere it reads once, few, many or a size class.

TRBV6-2/TRBV6-3,TRBJ2-1,NA,NA,TGTGCCAGCAGTGCGCAGGACTATGAGCAGTTCTTC,CASSAQDYEQFF
TRBV5-1,TRBJ2-6,NA,TRBD1,TGCGCCAGCAGCTGGACAGGGGCACCTGGGGCCAACGTCCTGACTTTC,CASSWTGAPGANVLTF
TRBV12-3/TRBV12-4,TRBJ1-1,once,NA,TGTGCCAGCAGCACAGGGTTCACTGAAGCTTTCTTT,CASSTGFTEAFF
TRBV11-2,TRBJ2-2,NA,TRBD1,TGTGCCAGCAGCTATGACAGGGGCGCCGGGGAGCTGTTTTTT,CASSYDRGAGELFF
TRBV5-1,TRBJ1-1,NA,NA,TGCGCCAGCAGCTTGGCAGGTGTTGGGACTGAAGCTTTCTTT,CASSLAGVGTEAFF
TRBV6-1,TRBJ1-1,NA,TRBD1,TGTGCCAGCAGTGAAGGACAGGGGAACACTGAAGCTTTCTTT,CASSEGQGNTEAFF
TRBV12-1,TRBJ2-7,NA,NA,TGTGCCAGCAGCCCGGACATCCCCTACGAGCAGTACTTC,CASSPDIPYEQYF
TRBV28,TRBJ1-4,NA,NA,TGTGCCAGCAGTTTATTTCGGTCAACGGGAGAAAAACTGTTTTTT,CASSLFRSTGEKLFF
TRBV7-9,TRBJ2-5,NA,NA,TGTGCCAGCGGCAAGGGGTCCCAAGAGACCCAGTACTTC,CASGKGSQETQYF
TRBV30,TRBJ2-2,NA,NA,TGTGCCTGGAGATCCCCTATGAACACCGGGGAGCTGTTTTTT,CAWRSPMNTGELFF
TRBV27,TRBJ2-3,NA,NA,TGTGCCAGCAGCCCTCAGGCCGTCGGTGAAGATACGCAGTATTTT,CASSPQAVGEDTQYF
TRBV2,TRBJ1-4,NA,TRBD1,TGTGCCAGCAGTGTTCAGGGGGCAACTAATGAAAAACTGTTTTTT,CASSVQGATNEKLFF
TRBV5-1,TRBJ2-1,NA,TRBD2,TGCGCCAGCAGCTTCGGACTAGTAAATGAGCAGTTCTTC,CASSFGLVNEQFF
TRBV7-2,TRBJ1-2,NA,NA,TGTGCCAGCAGCTTAAACCAGTACTATGGCTACACCTTC,CASSLNQYYGYTF
TRBV2,TRBJ2-7,NA,NA,TGTGCCAGCAGTGAGACAGCCTACGAGCAGTACTTC,CASSETAYEQYF
TRBV24-1,TRBJ1-1,few,TRBD1,TGTGCCACCAGGGACAGGGGAGACACTGAAGCTTTCTTT,CATRDRGDTEAFF
TRBV19,TRBJ1-2,NA,NA,TGTGCCAGTAGTATAGATTCGAGGCCCTTTATCTATGGCTACACCTTC,CASSIDSRPFIYGYTF
TRBV6-9,TRBJ1-1,NA,TRBD1,TGTGCCAGCAGTTATACCCCAGGGGGCACTGAAGCTTTCTTT,CASSYTPGGTEAFF
TRBV2,TRBJ1-2,NA,NA,TGTGCCAGCAGGATGACAGTTAACTATGGCTACACCTTC,CASRMTVNYGYTF
TRBV25-1,TRBJ1-6,NA,NA,TGTGCCAGCAGTGTGGGAGCTACGAATTCACCCCTCCACTTT,CASSVGATNSPLHF
TRBV19,TRBJ2-7,once,NA,TGTGCCAGTAGTATGACGGGACTGGGGAACTACGAGCAGTACTTC,CASSMTGLGNYEQYF
TRBV25-1,TRBJ2-7,NA,TRBD1,TGTGCCAGCAGTGCGGGACAGGTTCCCTCCTACGAGCAGTACTTC,CASSAGQVPSYEQYF